This T cell receptor beta chain was identified during a study of T cell clones after liver transplantation. This CDR3 spans 14 amino acids. Germline-derived CDR1 and CDR2 are SNHLY and FYNNEI. For this clone: One end of the junction fails to match germline, which may point to a read error.

Generated by immunoSEQ multiplex PCR, the TCRdb table keeps only in-frame clones and is missing some. The sample holds around 100,000 clones, roughly four fifths seen once. The chain joins TRBV2 to TRBJ1-1; 8 positions agree with TRBD1. Sequencing used CD4+ T cells from blood, obtained approximately 50 months after liver transplant. This TCR came from a human patient who received a liver transplant. Some T cells may originate from the graft donor. In DNA form, the CDR3 reads TGTGCCAGCAGCGAAGGGACAGGTGGATGGGGAGCTTTCTTT. Translation gives CASSEGTGGWGAFF.